Reported below is one T cell receptor beta chain. Its antigen remains unidentified. This record comes from a study of cytomegalovirus exposure and HLA in healthy donors. Study at large: The approximately 120 validation repertoires, a later analysis reported, used the same platform as the approximately 670 first-cohort repertoires. The study's findings and limits: The listing of fewer than 200 TCR beta chains classed them as cytomegalovirus-associated.

Measured with immunoSEQ multiplex PCR; TCRdb has only the in-frame clones, and not every one. This table holds under 200,000 clones, about 90% found once. The source is a woman aged 18-29 years in good health and CMV-seropositive. Sequenced: PBMCs.

CDR3 protein: CASSSLPRGYEQYF. In DNA, the CDR3 is TGTGCCAGCAGCTCCCTCCCTAGGGGCTACGAGCAGTACTTC. V usage is TRBV7-2 and J usage is TRBJ2-7, with D perhaps matching TRBD1 (5 bases). Trimming pared 4 bases from V and 3 bases from J, leaving 13 bases between. CDR3 length: 14 residues. Germline CDR1 and CDR2: SGHTA and FQGNSA.